Following are 23 T cell receptor beta chains from one sample sequenced in a study of vaccination and CD4 T cells after COVID-19. These receptors have no known antigen. Regarding treatment: roughly 10-day PBMC culture with coronavirus spike peptide pools or control peptides (ViraFEST assay). Gathered ahead of the COVID-19 pandemic (2011-2018) were the CD4+ T cells of the unexposed donor. Cultured CD4+ T cell DNA underwent sequencing with the Oncomine TCR Beta short-read assay. A single record per CDR3 protein comes from TCRdb applying MiXCR to the PCR reads. The sample shows 7,000 or so distinct CDR3 sequences, about 38% of them seen only once. Sequenced material: CD4+ T cells from blood, cultured in vitro. The receptor source for this set is a human donor in good health.

This clonotype appeared a single time. J is TRBJ1-1 and V is TRBV20-1; D is perhaps TRBD1 (6 bases). Germline V CDR1 and CDR2: DFQATT, SNEGSKA (reference sequence). The V end lost 2 bases, the J end lost 4 bases, and 14 bases lay between the germline ends. This CDR3 contains 14 residues. The CDR3 DNA reads TGCAGTGCTAGACCCAGGGGTGGGAGCACTGAAGCTTTCTTT. It is translated as CSARPRGGSTEAFF.

The genes are TRBV7-8 and TRBJ1-3; 8 bases map to TRBD1. The CDR3 has 14 amino acids. The V and J ends lost 5 bases and 2 bases, in that order; junction bases with no gene match: 2. The V gene's germline CDR1 is SGHVS and CDR2 FQNEAQ. The CDR3 sequence: CASSQQGAGNTIYF. In DNA form, the CDR3 reads TGTGCCAGCAGCCAACAGGGGGCTGGAAACACCATATATTTT.

This clonotype was detected a few times. The chain couples TRBV7-9 to TRBJ1-1; the D is unclear. The V end lost 4 bases, the J end lost 9 bases, and 3 bases lay between the germline ends. The CDR3 consists of 9 residues. Germline V CDR1 and CDR2: SEHNR, FQNEAQ (reference sequence). The CDR3 DNA is TGTGCCAGCAGCTCCCAAGCTTTCTTT. Translation gives CASSSQAFF. The variable domain in full, with the rest retrieved from reference TRBV7-9 and TRBJ1-1, is DTGVSQNPRHKITKRGQNVTFRCDPISEHNRLYWYRQTLGQGPEFLTYFQNEAQLEKSRLLSDRFSAERPKGSFSTLEIQRTEQGDSAMYLCASSSQAFFGQGTRLTVV.

The chain links TRBV5-6 to TRBJ1-2; D is possibly TRBD1 (6 bases). The CDR3 has 12 amino acids. The germline CDR1 and CDR2 sequences are SGHDT and YYEEEE. Trimming shortened V by 4 bases and J by 7 bases, and 11 bases separated the two germline ends. The CDR3 here is CASSQQGSGYTF. The DNA for the CDR3 is TGTGCCAGCAGCCAACAGGGAAGTGGCTACACCTTC.

This sequence joins TRBV6-1 and TRBJ1-3; possibly TRBD1 for D (6 bases). Trimming took off 8 bases at V and 11 bases at J, with 16 bases between the two ends. The germline V gene has CDR1 MNHNS and CDR2 SASEGT. The CDR3 is 12 residues long. In DNA form, the CDR3 reads TGTGCCAGCGGCAGGGGCCGGGGGGCCATATATTTT. Its translation is CASGRGRGAIYF.

This clonotype is classed as medium-sized. J is TRBJ1-2 and V is TRBV27, with TRBD1 matching 9 bases. The germline CDR1 and CDR2 sequences are MNHEY and SMNVEV (reference sequence). The CDR3 contains 14 residues. V lost 3 bases to trimming and J lost 6 bases; unmatched junction nucleotides: 5. The CDR3 sequence: CASSFRQGGDGYTF. In DNA form, the CDR3 reads TGTGCCAGCAGTTTCCGACAGGGGGGTGATGGCTACACCTTC.

This chain uses TRBV27 with TRBJ1-2; TRBD1 agrees at 7 bases. CDR1 and CDR2 from the germline V gene are MNHEY and SMNVEV (reference sequence). CDR3 length: 15 amino acids. The junction had 8 bases not matched to a gene; V was cut back by 6 bases and J by 1 base. CDR3 sequence (DNA): TGTGCCAGCAGCATTGCGGGACAGCTTAACTATGGCTACACCTTC. It specifies CASSIAGQLNYGYTF.

This chain links TRBV18 with TRBJ1-1, with a weak D call TRBD1 (5 bases). Germline CDR1 is KGHSH and CDR2 is LQKENI. The V end was cut by 2 bases, the J end by 3 bases, with 13 bases between. This CDR3 region has 15 residues. CDR3 in amino acids: CASSPYRTTHTEAFF. As DNA, the CDR3 is TGTGCCAGCTCACCATATAGGACAACCCACACTGAAGCTTTCTTT.

The CDR3 sequence is CASRRQTSGNTIYF. As DNA, the CDR3 is TGTGCCAGTAGGCGCCAGACCTCTGGAAACACCATATATTTT. The chain links TRBV19 to TRBJ1-3; D remains ambiguous. The CDR3 covers 14 residues. CDR1 and CDR2 (germline): LNHDA, SQIVND (reference sequence). The V and J ends lost 6 bases and 0 bases respectively, with 9 bases between them.

The CDR3 DNA is TGTGCCAGCAGCACTGGTCACGGAGGCGCCGGTGGCTACACCTTC. Translation gives CASSTGHGGAGGYTF. This rearrangement joins TRBV6-1 to TRBJ1-2; D gene uncertain. This CDR3 region has 15 residues. CDR1 is MNHNS and CDR2 is SASEGT in the germline V gene. Trimming took off 6 bases at V and 7 bases at J, with 21 bases between the two ends.

The chain links TRBV20-1 to TRBJ2-2; possibly TRBD2 for D (7 bases). The CDR3 is 15 residues long. CDR1 DFQATT and CDR2 SNEGSKA come from the germline V gene (reference sequence). Deletions cut 6 bases from V and 4 bases from J, with 18 bases between. CDR3 bases: TGCAGTGCACCGACACCGAGGGGGGGCACCGGGGAGCTGTTTTTT. Encoded protein: CSAPTPRGGTGELFF.

The CDR3 DNA is TGTGCCAGCAGCGTAGGAACTATCCGAGAGACCCAGTACTTC. Its translation: CASSVGTIRETQYF. The V gene is TRBV9, the J gene TRBJ2-5, with D uncertain. The ends were cut back, 0 bases at V and 4 bases at J, with 10 bases in the middle. Germline V gene lookup returns CDR1 SGDLS and CDR2 YYNGEE. CDR3 length: 14 amino acids.

This clonotype was counted only a few times. This chain links TRBV20-1 with TRBJ2-3; 9 nucleotides match TRBD1. The CDR3 consists of 15 residues. The germline V gene has CDR1 DFQATT and CDR2 SNEGSKA (reference sequence). The V segment lost 3 bases and the J segment 1 base; nucleotides outside the gene matches: 5. CDR3 amino acids: CSASIRDRGTDTQYF. In nucleotides, the CDR3 is TGCAGTGCTAGCATCCGGGACAGGGGCACAGATACGCAGTATTTT.

CDR3 DNA sequence: TGCAGCGGCACAACAGTTCCTAATGAAAAACTGTTTTTT. Protein product: CSGTTVPNEKLFF. The chain carries TRBV29-1 and TRBJ1-4; D not resolved. CDR3 length equals 13 residues. CDR1 and CDR2 from the germline V gene are SQVTM and ANQGSEA. V dropped 7 bases and J dropped 3 bases, with 12 bases sitting between them.

This clonotype turned up a few times. The gene calls are TRBV20-1 and TRBJ2-2, with 12 bases that match TRBD2. V shed 4 bases, J shed 4 bases, and the junction held 4 bases outside the gene matches. CDR3 length: 15 residues. CDR1 DFQATT and CDR2 SNEGSKA come from the germline V gene (reference sequence). This CDR3 is CSATSGGAITGELFF. The CDR3 DNA follows: TGCAGTGCTACTAGCGGGGGGGCTATCACCGGGGAGCTGTTTTTT.

The chain links TRBV20-1 to TRBJ1-2; the D is unclear. The germline V and J ends were trimmed by 2 bases and 7 bases, with 5 bases remaining between them. The germline V gene encodes CDR1 DFQATT and CDR2 SNEGSKA (reference sequence). This CDR3 has 10 residues. CDR3 sequence (DNA): TGCAGTGCTAGATCTGGTGGCTACACCTTC. This sequence encodes CSARSGGYTF.

This clonotype turned up a few times. The V call is TRBV6-1, the J call TRBJ1-1, with D possibly TRBD1 on 6 matching bases. The CDR3 extends over 14 amino acids. Deletions cut 10 bases from V and 3 bases from J, with 18 bases between. Germline-derived CDR1 and CDR2 are MNHNS and SASEGT. The CDR3 coding sequence is TGTGCCATCTCAGGGGCCGACAGGTACACTGAAGCTTTCTTT. Residues: CAISGADRYTEAFF.

The chain couples TRBV2 to TRBJ2-5; 13 bases are shared with TRBD2. J lost 5 bases, V lost 4 bases, and 7 bases had no gene match. The germline gives CDR1 SNHLY, CDR2 FYNNEI. The CDR3 contains 16 residues. CDR3 sequence: CASSARTSGGGETQYF. The CDR3 region has the DNA TGTGCCAGCAGTGCTCGGACTAGCGGGGGAGGGGAGACCCAGTACTTC.

The sample holds a few counts of this clonotype. V is TRBV20-1 and J is TRBJ1-3; no clear D gene. The CDR3 sequence is 12 residues long. The V and J ends lost 7 bases and 0 bases respectively, with 7 bases between them. CDR1 is DFQATT, CDR2 SNEGSKA, per germline (reference sequence). CDR3 sequence (DNA): TGCAGTGTTCAGGACTCTGGAAACACCATATATTTT. Translating it yields CSVQDSGNTIYF.

This clonotype was observed a few times. The rearrangement links TRBV21-1 to TRBJ1-1. TRBV21-1 is listed as a pseudogene. The CDR3 has 17 residues. The CDR3 loop is CASSKVYGVWTVIEAFF. Here the CDR3 DNA reads TGTGCCAGCAGCAAAGTCTATGGGGTGTGGACGGTAATTGAAGCTTTCTTT.

The chain recombines TRBV2 with TRBJ1-1; D possibly corresponds to TRBD1 (5 bases). The CDR3 is 14 residues long. V lost 3 bases and J lost 6, with 14 bases in between. CDR1 is SNHLY, CDR2 FYNNEI, per germline. In DNA form, the CDR3 reads TGTGCCAGCAGTGAGGGGCAGGTGTTAGCTGAAGCTTTCTTT. Its protein product is CASSEGQVLAEAFF.

V gene TRBV6-4 combines with J gene TRBJ2-6, with a possible D match to TRBD1 (6 bases). Germline V CDR1 and CDR2: MRHNA, SNTAGT. V lost 5 bases and J 0 bases, leaving 8 bases between the germline ends. The CDR3 loop spans 15 amino acids. The CDR3 sequence: CASSPQGSGANVLTF. The CDR3 nucleotides are TGTGCCAGCAGTCCACAGGGCTCTGGGGCCAACGTCCTGACTTTC.

The chain has TRBV7-9 and TRBJ2-7; D unclear. CDR3 size: 16 residues. Trimming shortened V by 4 bases and J by 1 base, and 17 bases separated the two germline ends. Germline V CDR1 and CDR2: SEHNR, FQNEAQ (reference sequence). The CDR3 bases are TGTGCCAGCAGCTCCGGAGACACCAGCCAGTCCTACGAGCAGTACTTC. The encoded protein is CASSSGDTSQSYEQYF.